A single sample is the source of the 4 T cell receptor beta chains below, sequenced in a study of blood T cell repertoires in COVID-19. Measured with immunoSEQ multiplex PCR; TCRdb has only the in-frame clones, and not every one. The sample records about 210,000 clones, approximately 81% being singletons. Sequenced: PBMCs or T cells enriched from blood (not recorded which). Receptors were obtained from a woman between 50 and 59 years old with acute COVID-19.

This clone was counted only a few times. The rearrangement uses TRBV7-7 and TRBJ2-2, with D possibly being TRBD2 (5 bases). Germline V gives CDR1 SSHAT, CDR2 FNYEAQ (reference sequence). V was clipped by 6 bases and J by 4 bases, with 15 bases between them. The CDR3 totals 15 residues. The CDR3 sequence: CASSPRGYGTGELFF. CDR3 sequence (DNA): TGTGCCAGCAGTCCGAGAGGGTATGGCACCGGGGAGCTGTTTTTT.

The chain couples TRBV7-8 to TRBJ1-1, with D possibly matching TRBD1 (6 bases). Trimming removed 6 bases at V and 4 bases at J, with 12 bases between. Per the germline V gene, CDR1 is SGHVS and CDR2 is FQNEAQ. This CDR3 region has 13 residues. This CDR3 reads CASSRRGATEAFF. The DNA for the CDR3 is TGTGCCAGCAGTCGCAGGGGCGCCACTGAAGCTTTCTTT.

Concerning this clone: A read error may account for a junction end that differs from germline. J is TRBJ2-5 and V is TRBV6-5, with 7 bases aligning to TRBD1. Looked up from germline, CDR1 is MNHEY and CDR2 is SVGAGI. The CDR3 totals 13 residues. CDR3 bases: TGTGCCAGCAGTTACCCTAGGGCACAGGGGCCCCACTTC. This sequence encodes CASSYPRAQGPHF.

The chain employs TRBV7-9 and TRBJ2-1; 8 nucleotides agree with TRBD2. V shed 0 bases, J shed 8 bases, and the junction held 9 bases outside the gene matches. The germline V gene has CDR1 SEHNR and CDR2 FQNEAQ (reference sequence). CDR3 length equals 16 residues. CDR3 amino acids: CASSLAGGGLSDEQFF. DNA for the CDR3: TGTGCCAGCAGCTTAGCAGGCGGGGGGCTCTCTGATGAGCAGTTCTTC.